These 15 T cell receptor beta chains came from one sample sequenced in a study of cytomegalovirus exposure and HLA in healthy donors. PCR used 60 Vbeta primers and 13 Jbeta primers. TCRdb's table, derived via immunoSEQ multiplex PCR, lists solely in-frame clones and lacks some. The profile shows tens of thousands of clones, approximately 68% of them singletons. Specimen: PBMCs. These receptors were taken from a young woman in good health and CMV-seronegative.

The chain employs TRBV29-1 and TRBJ2-3, with 11 bases matching TRBD1. Germline lookup yields CDR1 SQVTM and CDR2 ANQGSEA. This CDR3 spans 15 amino acids. The V and J ends lost 4 bases and 3 bases, in that order; junction bases with no gene match: 6. The CDR3 DNA reads TGCAGCGTTGCCATGGACAGGGGGCTAACAGATACGCAGTATTTT. This codes for CSVAMDRGLTDTQYF.

The chain recombines TRBV23-1 with TRBJ2-7; D perhaps matches TRBD2 (5 bases). TRBV23-1 is an ORF; its function is uncertain. This CDR3 is built from 16 residues. V shed 0 bases and J shed 3 bases, with 15 bases lying between them. CDR3 sequence reads: CASSQSIRGGNYEQYF. The CDR3 nucleotides read TGCGCCAGCAGTCAATCGATTCGGGGTGGAAACTACGAGCAGTACTTC.

The rearrangement joins TRBV5-1 to TRBJ2-1; the match to TRBD2 covers 16 bases. The CDR3 is 21 amino acids. Germline V gene sequence: CDR1 SGHRS, CDR2 YFSETQ. Trimming removed 4 bases from V and 1 base from J; junction bases left unmatched: 14. The CDR3 region is CASSKPPGLAGGQRSYNEQFF. As DNA, the CDR3 is TGCGCCAGCAGCAAACCCCCGGGACTAGCGGGGGGGCAGCGGTCCTACAATGAGCAGTTCTTC.

The genes are TRBV7-9 and TRBJ1-6; 7 positions agree with TRBD1. Germline CDR1 is SEHNR and CDR2 is FQNEAQ (reference sequence). The CDR3 covers 16 residues. V gave up 5 bases and J gave up 3 bases; unmatched junction bases: 7. The CDR3 DNA follows: TGTGCCAGCAGCCTACGAACAGGGGACTATAATTCACCCCTCCACTTT. Translating it yields CASSLRTGDYNSPLHF.

This clone has a single count. The chain carries TRBV27 and TRBJ1-2, with D possibly matching TRBD1 (5 bases). CDR3 length: 14 amino acids. V was trimmed by 6 bases and J by 8 bases, leaving 19 bases between them. Germline V gene sequence: CDR1 MNHEY, CDR2 SMNVEV (reference sequence). Here the CDR3 DNA reads TGTGCCAGCAGCCCGACCGGGGGGTCGAGAGGCTACACCTTC. Amino acids: CASSPTGGSRGYTF.

The chain combines TRBV30 with TRBJ1-4, with D maybe TRBD1 (6 bases). Germline assignment: CDR1 GTSNPN and CDR2 SVGIG (reference sequence). V gave up 5 bases and J gave up 0 bases, with 10 bases separating them. CDR3 size: 14 residues. The CDR3 sequence: CAWLHRATNEKLFF. The CDR3 DNA reads TGTGCCTGGCTTCACAGGGCAACTAATGAAAAACTGTTTTTT.

The rearrangement uses TRBV7-8 and TRBJ1-4; 9 bases fit TRBD1. The CDR3 consists of 14 residues. Unmatched junction bases numbered 3, after V lost 4 bases and J lost 6 bases. CDR1 SGHVS and CDR2 FQNEAQ come from the germline V gene. CDR3 sequence reads: CASSYRQGDEKLFF. CDR3 coding DNA: TGTGCCAGCAGCTACCGACAGGGGGATGAAAAACTGTTTTTT.

On this clone: The missing conserved phenylalanine or tryptophan at the end of this CDR3 makes a read error likely. The genes are TRBV9 and TRBJ1-1; possible D gene TRBD1, 6 bases. The CDR3 has 15 amino acids. Trimming shortened V by 1 base and J by 0 bases, and 10 bases separated the two germline ends. In germline, CDR1 is SGDLS, CDR2 YYNGEE. CDR3 bases: TGTGCCAGCAGCGTACGGGACACCCTGAACACTGAAGCTTTCCTT. This encodes CASSVRDTLNTEAFL.

The chain employs TRBV5-6 and TRBJ1-1; perhaps TRBD1 as D (6 bases). The germline V gene encodes CDR1 SGHDT and CDR2 YYEEEE. The CDR3 is 15 amino acids. V dropped 1 base and J dropped 3 bases, with 13 bases sitting between them. The CDR3 DNA follows: TGTGCCAGCAGCTTGCAACAGGGTAGTTACACTGAAGCTTTCTTT. This gives the protein CASSLQQGSYTEAFF.

This clone has more than one count but fewer than ten. The chain recombines TRBV9 with TRBJ1-1, with D possibly matching TRBD1 (6 bases). The germline CDR1 and CDR2 sequences are SGDLS and YYNGEE. The CDR3 contains 13 residues. V lost 3 bases and J 3 bases, leaving 9 bases between the germline ends. CDR3 region: CASSAHRDTEAFF. CDR3 in DNA: TGTGCCAGCAGCGCCCACAGGGACACTGAAGCTTTCTTT.

The gene calls are TRBV19 and TRBJ1-1; 8 bases are a match to TRBD1. This CDR3 is 18 amino acids long. The J segment lost 3 bases and the V segment lost 5 bases, leaving 17 bases of the junction unmatched. Germline V gene sequence: CDR1 LNHDA, CDR2 SQIVND (reference sequence). The CDR3 coding sequence is TGTGCCAGTAGTCCGAGGACAGGGAGGATGGTCGAGGACACTGAAGCTTTCTTT. Translation gives CASSPRTGRMVEDTEAFF.

This clone was seen a single time. The chain uses TRBV11-2 and TRBJ2-7, with D possibly being TRBD1 (6 bases). Germline V gene sequence: CDR1 SGHAT, CDR2 FQNNGV. V gave up 0 bases and J gave up 0 bases, with 6 bases separating them. The CDR3 length is 14 residues. The CDR3 region has the DNA TGTGCCAGCAGCTTAGAGACAGGCTCCTACGAGCAGTACTTC. Its translation is CASSLETGSYEQYF.

The chain is built from TRBV28 and TRBJ2-5; 10 nucleotides align to TRBD1. The CDR3 loop spans 14 amino acids. Germline loops: CDR1 MDHEN, CDR2 SYDVKM. With V trimmed by 6 bases and J by 4 bases, 5 bases remained unmatched. The CDR3 reads CASRQDRGRETQYF. The CDR3 DNA reads TGTGCCAGCAGACAAGACAGGGGGCGAGAGACCCAGTACTTC.

The sample holds one count of this clone. J is TRBJ2-7 and V is TRBV2, with D possibly matching TRBD1 (6 bases). The CDR3 extends over 16 amino acids. Trimming shortened V by 1 base and J by 2 bases, and 15 bases separated the two germline ends. Per germline, CDR1 SNHLY and CDR2 FYNNEI. CDR3 region: CASSEGWQGRAYEQYF. The CDR3 DNA reads TGTGCCAGCAGTGAAGGGTGGCAGGGGCGGGCCTACGAGCAGTACTTC.

The chain links TRBV7-9 to TRBJ1-4; D gene uncertain. CDR3 length: 13 amino acids. With 6 bases removed from V and 8 bases from J, the gap between germline ends came to 13 bases. Germline lookup yields CDR1 SEHNR and CDR2 FQNEAQ (reference sequence). The CDR3 loop is CASSHSGGEKLFF. The CDR3 bases are TGTGCCAGCAGTCATTCGGGTGGCGAAAAACTGTTTTTT.